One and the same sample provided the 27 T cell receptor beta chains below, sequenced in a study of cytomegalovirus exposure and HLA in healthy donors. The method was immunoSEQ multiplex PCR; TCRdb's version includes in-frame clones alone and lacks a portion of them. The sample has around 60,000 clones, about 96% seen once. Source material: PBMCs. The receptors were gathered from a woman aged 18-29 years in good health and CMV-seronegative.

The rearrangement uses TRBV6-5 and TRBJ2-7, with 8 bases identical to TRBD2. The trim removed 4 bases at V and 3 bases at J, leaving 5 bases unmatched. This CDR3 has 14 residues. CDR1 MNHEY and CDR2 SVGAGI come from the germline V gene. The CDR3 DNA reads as TGTGCCAGCAGTTTGGGCGGGGGGCACTACGAGCAGTACTTC. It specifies CASSLGGGHYEQYF.

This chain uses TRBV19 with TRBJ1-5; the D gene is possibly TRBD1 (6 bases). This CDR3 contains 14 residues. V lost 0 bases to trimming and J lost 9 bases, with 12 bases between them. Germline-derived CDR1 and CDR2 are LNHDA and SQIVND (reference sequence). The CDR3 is CASSIDQGHGPQHF. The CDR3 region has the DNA TGTGCCAGTAGTATAGATCAGGGGCATGGGCCCCAGCATTTT.

The CDR3, as DNA: TGTGCCAGCAGCTTGCCTGAAGGGACAGCGAACACTGAAGCTTTCTTT. Translating it yields CASSLPEGTANTEAFF. V and J are TRBV5-4 and TRBJ1-1; 7 bases line up with TRBD1. Trimming removed 1 base from V and 1 base from J; junction bases left unmatched: 7. The CDR3 has 16 residues. Looked up from germline, CDR1 is SGHNT and CDR2 is YYREEE (reference sequence).

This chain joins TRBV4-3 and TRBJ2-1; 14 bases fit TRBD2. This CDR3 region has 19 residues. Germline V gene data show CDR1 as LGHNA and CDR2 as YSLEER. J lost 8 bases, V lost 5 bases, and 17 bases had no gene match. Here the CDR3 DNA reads TGCGCCAGCAGCGACGGTGTCCGGGGACTAGCGGGAGCTGCGTATGAGCAGTTCTTC. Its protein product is CASSDGVRGLAGAAYEQFF.

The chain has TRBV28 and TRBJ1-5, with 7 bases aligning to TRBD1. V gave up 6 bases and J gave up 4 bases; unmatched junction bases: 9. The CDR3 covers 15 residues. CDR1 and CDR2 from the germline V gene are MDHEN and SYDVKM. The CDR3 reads CASRGDSPVNQPQHF. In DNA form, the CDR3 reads TGTGCCAGCAGGGGGGACAGTCCGGTGAATCAGCCCCAGCATTTT.

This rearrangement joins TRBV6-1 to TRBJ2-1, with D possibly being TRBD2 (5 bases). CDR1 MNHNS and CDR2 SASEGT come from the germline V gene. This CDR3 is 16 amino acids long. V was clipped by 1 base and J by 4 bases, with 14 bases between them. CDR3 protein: CASSEGRESTYNEQFF. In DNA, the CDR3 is TGTGCCAGCAGTGAAGGCCGGGAATCGACATACAATGAGCAGTTCTTC.

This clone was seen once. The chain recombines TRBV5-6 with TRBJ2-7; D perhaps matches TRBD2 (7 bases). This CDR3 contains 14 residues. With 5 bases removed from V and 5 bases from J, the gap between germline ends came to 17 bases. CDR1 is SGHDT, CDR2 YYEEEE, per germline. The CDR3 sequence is CASRRGGTGDEQYF. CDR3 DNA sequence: TGTGCCAGCAGGAGGGGGGGGACTGGAGACGAGCAGTACTTC.

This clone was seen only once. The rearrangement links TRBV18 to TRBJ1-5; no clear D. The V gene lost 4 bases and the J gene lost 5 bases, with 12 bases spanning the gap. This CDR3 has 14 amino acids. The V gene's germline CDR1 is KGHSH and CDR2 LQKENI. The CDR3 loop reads CASSLGWGDQPQHF. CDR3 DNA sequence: TGTGCCAGCTCACTCGGGTGGGGAGATCAGCCCCAGCATTTT. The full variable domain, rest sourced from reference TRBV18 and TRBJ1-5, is NAGVMQNPRHLVRRRGQEARLRCSPMKGHSHVYWYRQLPEEGLKFMVYLQKENIIDESGMPKERFSAEFPKEGPSILRIQQVVRGDSAAYFCASSLGWGDQPQHFGDGTRLSIL.

CDR3 in DNA: TGTGCCAGCAGCCCCCGGGGATCGGCTAATGAAAAACTGTTTTTT. Amino acid sequence: CASSPRGSANEKLFF. This chain links TRBV7-9 with TRBJ1-4; D gene ambiguous. CDR3 length: 15 residues. Germline CDR1 reads SEHNR; CDR2 reads FQNEAQ (reference sequence). V was trimmed by 5 bases and J by 3 bases, leaving 13 bases between them.

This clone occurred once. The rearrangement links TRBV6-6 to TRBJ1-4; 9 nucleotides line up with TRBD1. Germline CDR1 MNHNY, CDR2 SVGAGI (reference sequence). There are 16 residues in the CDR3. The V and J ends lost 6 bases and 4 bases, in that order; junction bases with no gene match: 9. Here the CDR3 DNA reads TGTGCCAGCAGCCCCGGGACAGGGCGTGGTAATGAAAAACTGTTTTTT. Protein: CASSPGTGRGNEKLFF.

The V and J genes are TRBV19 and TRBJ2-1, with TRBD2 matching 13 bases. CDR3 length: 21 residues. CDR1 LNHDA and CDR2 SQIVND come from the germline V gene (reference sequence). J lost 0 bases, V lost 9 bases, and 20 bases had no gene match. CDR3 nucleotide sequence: TGTGCCAGCCAGGGAACTTGGGCGGGACTAGCGGGGCTGAGCTCCTACAATGAGCAGTTCTTC. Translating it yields CASQGTWAGLAGLSSYNEQFF.

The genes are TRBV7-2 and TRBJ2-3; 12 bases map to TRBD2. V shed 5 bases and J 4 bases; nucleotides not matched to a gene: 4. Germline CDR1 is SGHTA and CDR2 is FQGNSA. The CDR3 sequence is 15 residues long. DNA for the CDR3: TGTGCCAGCAGCCCGGGGACTAGCGGGCCAGATACGCAGTATTTT. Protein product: CASSPGTSGPDTQYF. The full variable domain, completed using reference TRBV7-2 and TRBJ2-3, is GAGVSQSPSNKVTEKGKDVELRCDPISGHTALYWYRQSLGQGLEFLIYFQGNSAPDKSGLPSDRFSAERTGGSVSTLTIQRTQQEDSAVYLCASSPGTSGPDTQYFGPGTRLTVL.

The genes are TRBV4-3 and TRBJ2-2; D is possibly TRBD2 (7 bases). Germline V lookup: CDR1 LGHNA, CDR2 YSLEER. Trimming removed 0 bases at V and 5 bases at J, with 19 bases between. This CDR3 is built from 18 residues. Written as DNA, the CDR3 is TGCGCCAGCAGCCAAGATTTTGGGGGGGGCTGGGGGACCGGGGAGCTGTTTTTT. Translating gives CASSQDFGGGWGTGELFF.

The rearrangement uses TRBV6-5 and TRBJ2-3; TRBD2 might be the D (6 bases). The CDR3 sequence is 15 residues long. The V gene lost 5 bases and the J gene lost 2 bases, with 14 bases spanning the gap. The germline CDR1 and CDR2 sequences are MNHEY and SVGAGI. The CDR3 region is CASSQQAGPTDTQYF. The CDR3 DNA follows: TGTGCCAGCAGTCAACAAGCGGGCCCCACAGATACGCAGTATTTT.

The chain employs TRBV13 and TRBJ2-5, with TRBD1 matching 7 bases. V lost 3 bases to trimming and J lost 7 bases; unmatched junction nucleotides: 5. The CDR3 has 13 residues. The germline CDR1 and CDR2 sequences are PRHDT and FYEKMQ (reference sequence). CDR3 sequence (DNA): TGTGCCAGCAGCTTGGACAGGATCGGGACCCAGTACTTC. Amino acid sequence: CASSLDRIGTQYF.

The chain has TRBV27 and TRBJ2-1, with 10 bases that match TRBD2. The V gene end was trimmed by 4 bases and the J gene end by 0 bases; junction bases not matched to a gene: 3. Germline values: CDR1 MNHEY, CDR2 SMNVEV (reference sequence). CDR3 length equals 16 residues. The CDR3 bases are TGTGCCAGCAGTTCGCCTAGCGGGAGCTCCTACAATGAGCAGTTCTTC. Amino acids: CASSSPSGSSYNEQFF.

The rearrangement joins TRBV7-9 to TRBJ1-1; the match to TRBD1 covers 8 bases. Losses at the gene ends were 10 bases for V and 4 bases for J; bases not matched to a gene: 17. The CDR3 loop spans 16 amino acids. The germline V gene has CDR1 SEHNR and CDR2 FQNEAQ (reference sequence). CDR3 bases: TGTGCCACCCGATACGGGACAGGAGGGGGTGGCACTGAAGCTTTCTTT. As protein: CATRYGTGGGGTEAFF.

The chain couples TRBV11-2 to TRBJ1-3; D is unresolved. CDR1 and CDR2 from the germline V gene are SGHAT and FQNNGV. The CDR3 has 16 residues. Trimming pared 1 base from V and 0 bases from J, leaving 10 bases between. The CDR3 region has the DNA TGTGCCAGCAGCTTAGCAGGCCCGAGCTCTGGAAACACCATATATTTT. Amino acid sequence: CASSLAGPSSGNTIYF.

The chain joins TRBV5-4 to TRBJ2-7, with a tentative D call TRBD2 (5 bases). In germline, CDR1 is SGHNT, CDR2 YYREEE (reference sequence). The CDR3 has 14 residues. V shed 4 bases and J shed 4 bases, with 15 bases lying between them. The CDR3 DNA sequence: TGTGCCAGCAGCCCCGGACTTTCGGGGTACGAGCAGTACTTC. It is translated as CASSPGLSGYEQYF.

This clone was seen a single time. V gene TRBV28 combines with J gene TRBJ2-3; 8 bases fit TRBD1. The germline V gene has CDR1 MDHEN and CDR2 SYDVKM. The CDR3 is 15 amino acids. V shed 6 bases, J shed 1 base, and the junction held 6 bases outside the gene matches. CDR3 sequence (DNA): TGTGCCAGCAGCACCCGACAGGGGCGCACAGATACGCAGTATTTT. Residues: CASSTRQGRTDTQYF.

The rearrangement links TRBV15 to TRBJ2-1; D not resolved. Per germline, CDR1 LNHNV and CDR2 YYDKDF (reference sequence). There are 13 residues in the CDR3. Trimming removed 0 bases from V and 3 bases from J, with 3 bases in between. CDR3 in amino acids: CATSRDYYNEQFF. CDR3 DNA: TGTGCCACCAGCAGAGACTACTACAATGAGCAGTTCTTC.

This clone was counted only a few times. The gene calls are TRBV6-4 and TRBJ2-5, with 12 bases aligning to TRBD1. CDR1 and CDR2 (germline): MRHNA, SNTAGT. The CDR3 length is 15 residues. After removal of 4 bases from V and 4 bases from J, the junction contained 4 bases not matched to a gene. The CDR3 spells CASSAGTGGAETQYF. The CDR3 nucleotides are TGTGCCAGCAGTGCCGGGACAGGGGGCGCAGAGACCCAGTACTTC.

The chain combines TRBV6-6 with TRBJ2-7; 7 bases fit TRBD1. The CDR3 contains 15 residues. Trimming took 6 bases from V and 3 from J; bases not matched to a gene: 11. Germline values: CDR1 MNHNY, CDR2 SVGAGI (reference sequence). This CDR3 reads CASRTMTGTGYEQYF. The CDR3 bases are TGTGCCAGCAGGACGATGACAGGGACCGGCTACGAGCAGTACTTC.

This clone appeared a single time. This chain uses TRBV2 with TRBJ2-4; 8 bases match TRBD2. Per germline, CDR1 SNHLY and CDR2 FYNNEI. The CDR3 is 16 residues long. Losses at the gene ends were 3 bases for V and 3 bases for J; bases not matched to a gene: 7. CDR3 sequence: CASSDVASGHKNIQYF. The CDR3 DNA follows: TGTGCCAGCAGTGATGTGGCTAGCGGGCACAAAAACATTCAGTACTTC. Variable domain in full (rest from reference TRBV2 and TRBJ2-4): EPEVTQTPSHQVTQMGQEVILRCVPISNHLYFYWYRQILGQKVEFLVSFYNNEISEKSEIFDDQFSVERPDGSNFTLKIRSTKLEDSAMYFCASSDVASGHKNIQYFGAGTRLSVL.

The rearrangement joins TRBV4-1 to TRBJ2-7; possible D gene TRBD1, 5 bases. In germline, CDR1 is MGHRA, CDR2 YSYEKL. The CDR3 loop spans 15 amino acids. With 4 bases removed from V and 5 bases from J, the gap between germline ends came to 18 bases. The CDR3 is CASSLQGRWGDEQYF. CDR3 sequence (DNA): TGCGCCAGCAGCCTCCAAGGGCGTTGGGGCGACGAGCAGTACTTC.

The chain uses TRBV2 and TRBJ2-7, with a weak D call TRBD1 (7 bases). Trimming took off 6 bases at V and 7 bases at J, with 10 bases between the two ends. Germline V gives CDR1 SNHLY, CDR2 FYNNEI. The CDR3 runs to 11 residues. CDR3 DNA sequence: TGTGCCAGCAGGACAGGGAGGGAGCAGTACTTC. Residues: CASRTGREQYF.

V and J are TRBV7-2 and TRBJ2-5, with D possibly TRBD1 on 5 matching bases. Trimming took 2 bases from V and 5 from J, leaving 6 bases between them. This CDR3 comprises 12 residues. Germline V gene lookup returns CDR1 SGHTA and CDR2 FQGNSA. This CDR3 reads CASSLYRETQYF. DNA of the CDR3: TGTGCCAGCAGCTTATACAGGGAGACCCAGTACTTC.